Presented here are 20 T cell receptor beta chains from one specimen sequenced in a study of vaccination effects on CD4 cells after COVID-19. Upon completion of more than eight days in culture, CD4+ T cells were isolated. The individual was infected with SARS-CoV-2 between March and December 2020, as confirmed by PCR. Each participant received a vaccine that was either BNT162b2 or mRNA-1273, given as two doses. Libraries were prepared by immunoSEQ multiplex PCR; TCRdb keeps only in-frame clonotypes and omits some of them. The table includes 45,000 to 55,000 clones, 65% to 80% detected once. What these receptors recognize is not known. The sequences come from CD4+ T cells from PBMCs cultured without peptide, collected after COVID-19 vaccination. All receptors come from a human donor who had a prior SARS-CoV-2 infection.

CDR3 loop: CAWSLGGLTEAFF. CDR3 DNA: TGTGCCTGGAGTTTGGGGGGGCTTACTGAAGCTTTCTTT. The J gene is TRBJ1-1, the V gene TRBV30; D might be TRBD1 (6 bases). Trimming left V 2 bases short and J 5 bases short, with 12 bases between. Per the germline V gene, CDR1 is GTSNPN and CDR2 is SVGIG (reference sequence). CDR3 length: 13 amino acids.

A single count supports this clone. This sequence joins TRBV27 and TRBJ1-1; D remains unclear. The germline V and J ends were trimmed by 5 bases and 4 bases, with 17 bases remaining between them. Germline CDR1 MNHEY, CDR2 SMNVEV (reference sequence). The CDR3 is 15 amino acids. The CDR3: CASSRRTAWGTEAFF. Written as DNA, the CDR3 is TGTGCCAGCAGTCGACGGACGGCCTGGGGCACTGAAGCTTTCTTT.

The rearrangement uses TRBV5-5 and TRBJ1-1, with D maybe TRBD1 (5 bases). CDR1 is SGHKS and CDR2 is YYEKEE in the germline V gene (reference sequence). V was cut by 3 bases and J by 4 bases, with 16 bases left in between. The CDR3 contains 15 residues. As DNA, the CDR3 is TGTGCCAGCAGCTCCCTCGGGGCTTGGGGCACTGAAGCTTTCTTT. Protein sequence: CASSSLGAWGTEAFF.

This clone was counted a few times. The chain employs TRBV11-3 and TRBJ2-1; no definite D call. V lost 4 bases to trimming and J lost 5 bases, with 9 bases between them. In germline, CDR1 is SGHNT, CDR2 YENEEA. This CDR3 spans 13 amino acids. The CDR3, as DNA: TGTGCCAGCAGCTCCGGGCCACACAATGAGCAGTTCTTC. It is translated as CASSSGPHNEQFF.

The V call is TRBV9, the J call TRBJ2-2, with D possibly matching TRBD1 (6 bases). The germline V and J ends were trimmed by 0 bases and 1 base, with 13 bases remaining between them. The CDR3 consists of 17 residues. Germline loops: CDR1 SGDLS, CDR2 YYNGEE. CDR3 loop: CASSVAGVGLNTGELFF. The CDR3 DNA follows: TGTGCCAGCAGCGTAGCAGGGGTCGGGTTGAACACCGGGGAGCTGTTTTTT.

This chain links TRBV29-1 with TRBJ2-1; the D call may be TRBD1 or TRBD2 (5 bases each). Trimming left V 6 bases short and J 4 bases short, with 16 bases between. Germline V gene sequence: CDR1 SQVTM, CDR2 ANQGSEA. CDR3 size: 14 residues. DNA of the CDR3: TGCAGCGTCGAAATGAGGGGAGCGTACAATGAGCAGTTCTTC. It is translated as CSVEMRGAYNEQFF.

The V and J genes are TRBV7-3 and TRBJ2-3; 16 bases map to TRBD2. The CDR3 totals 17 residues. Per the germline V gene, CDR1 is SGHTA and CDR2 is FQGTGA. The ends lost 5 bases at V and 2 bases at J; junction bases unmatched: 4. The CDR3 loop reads CASSPGTSGRVTDTQYF. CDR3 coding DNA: TGTGCCAGCAGCCCCGGGACTAGCGGGAGGGTCACAGATACGCAGTATTTT. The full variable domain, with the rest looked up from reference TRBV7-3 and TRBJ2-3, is GAGVSQTPSNKVTEKGKYVELRCDPISGHTALYWYRQSLGQGPEFLIYFQGTGAADDSGLPNDRFFAVRPEGSVSTLKIQRTERGDSAVYLCASSPGTSGRVTDTQYFGPGTRLTVL.

The CDR3 protein is CASSFRDIGELFF. For the CDR3, the DNA is TGTGCCAGCAGTTTCAGGGACATCGGGGAGCTGTTTTTT. J is TRBJ2-2 and V is TRBV12-3 or TRBV12-4; perhaps TRBD1 as D (6 bases). The ends were cut back, 3 bases at V and 7 bases at J, with 9 bases in the middle. The CDR3 sequence is 13 residues long.

The chain's CDR3 is CASRMQTGLSAFF. CDR3 DNA sequence: TGTGCCAGCAGGATGCAGACAGGGCTATCTGCTTTCTTT. The rearrangement joins TRBV6-5 to TRBJ1-1; 7 nucleotides line up with TRBD1. The V gene end was trimmed by 6 bases and the J gene end by 11 bases; junction bases not matched to a gene: 12. There are 13 residues in the CDR3. From germline, CDR1 is MNHEY and CDR2 SVGAGI.

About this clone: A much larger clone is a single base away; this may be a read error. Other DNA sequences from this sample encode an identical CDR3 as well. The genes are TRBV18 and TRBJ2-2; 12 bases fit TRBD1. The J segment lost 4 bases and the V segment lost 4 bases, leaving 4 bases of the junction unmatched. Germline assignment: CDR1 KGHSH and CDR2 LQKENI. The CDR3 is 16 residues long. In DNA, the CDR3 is TGTGCCAGCTCACGACCGGGACAGGGGGCCACCGGGGAGCTGTTTTTT. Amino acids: CASSRPGQGATGELFF.

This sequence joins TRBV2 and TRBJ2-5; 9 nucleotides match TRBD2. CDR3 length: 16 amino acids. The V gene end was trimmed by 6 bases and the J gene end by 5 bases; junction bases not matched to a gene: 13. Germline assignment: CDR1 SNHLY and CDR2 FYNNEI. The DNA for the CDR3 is TGTGCCAGCAGCCTTATAGCGGGAGCGAGGTGGGAGACCCAGTACTTC. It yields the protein CASSLIAGARWETQYF.

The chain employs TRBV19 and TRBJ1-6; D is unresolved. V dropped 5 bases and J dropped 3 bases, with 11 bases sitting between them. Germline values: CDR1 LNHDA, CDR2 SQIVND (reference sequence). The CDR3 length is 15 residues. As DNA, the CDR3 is TGTGCCAGTAGTGTCAGTTGGGGCTATAATTCACCCCTCCACTTT. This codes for CASSVSWGYNSPLHF.

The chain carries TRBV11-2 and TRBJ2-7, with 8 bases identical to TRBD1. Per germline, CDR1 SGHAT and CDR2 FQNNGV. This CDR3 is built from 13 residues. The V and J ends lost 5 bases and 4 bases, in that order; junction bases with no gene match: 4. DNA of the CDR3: TGTGCCAGCAGCCAAGGACAGGGATACGAGCAGTACTTC. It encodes CASSQGQGYEQYF.

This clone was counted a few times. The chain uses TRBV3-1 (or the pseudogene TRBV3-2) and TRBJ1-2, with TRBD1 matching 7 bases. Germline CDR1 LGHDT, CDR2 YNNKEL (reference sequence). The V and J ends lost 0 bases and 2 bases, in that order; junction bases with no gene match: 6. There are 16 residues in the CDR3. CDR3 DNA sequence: TGTGCCAGCAGCCAAGATTTCAGGGGGATAAACTATGGCTACACCTTC. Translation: CASSQDFRGINYGYTF.

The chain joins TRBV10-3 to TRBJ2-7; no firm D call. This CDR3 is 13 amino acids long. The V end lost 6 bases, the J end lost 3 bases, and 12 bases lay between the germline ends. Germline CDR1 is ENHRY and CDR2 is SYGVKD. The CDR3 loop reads CAISETIRYEQYF. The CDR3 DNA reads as TGTGCCATCAGCGAAACTATCCGCTACGAGCAGTACTTC.

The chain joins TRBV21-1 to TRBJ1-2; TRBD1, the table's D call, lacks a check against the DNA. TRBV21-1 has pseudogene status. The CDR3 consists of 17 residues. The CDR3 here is CASSKGTGGNLDYGYTF. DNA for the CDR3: TGTGCCAGCAGCAAAGGGACAGGGGGGAATTTGGACTATGGCTACACCTTC.

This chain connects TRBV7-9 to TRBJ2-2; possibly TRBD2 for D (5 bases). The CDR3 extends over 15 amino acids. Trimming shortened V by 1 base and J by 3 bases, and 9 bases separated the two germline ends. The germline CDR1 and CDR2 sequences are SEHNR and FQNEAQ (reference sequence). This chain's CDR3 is CASSLGLGDTGELFF. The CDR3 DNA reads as TGTGCCAGCAGCTTAGGTCTCGGGGACACCGGGGAGCTGTTTTTT.

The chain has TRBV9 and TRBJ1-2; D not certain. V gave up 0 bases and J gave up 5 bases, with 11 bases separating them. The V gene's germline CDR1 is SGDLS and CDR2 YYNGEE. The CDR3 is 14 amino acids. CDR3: CASSVGGSGYGYTF. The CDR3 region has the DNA TGTGCCAGCAGCGTAGGAGGAAGTGGGTATGGCTACACCTTC.

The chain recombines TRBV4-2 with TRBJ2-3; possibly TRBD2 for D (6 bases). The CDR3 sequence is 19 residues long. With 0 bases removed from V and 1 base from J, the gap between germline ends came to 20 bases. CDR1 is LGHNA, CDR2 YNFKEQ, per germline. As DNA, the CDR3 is TGTGCCAGCAGCCAAGATGGTCCCCTCCTAGCGCGCGGCACAGATACGCAGTATTTT. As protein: CASSQDGPLLARGTDTQYF.

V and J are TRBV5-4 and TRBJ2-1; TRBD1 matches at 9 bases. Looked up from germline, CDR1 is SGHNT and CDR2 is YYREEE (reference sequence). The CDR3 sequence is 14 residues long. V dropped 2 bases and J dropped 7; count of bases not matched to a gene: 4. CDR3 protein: CASSLRDRVNEQFF. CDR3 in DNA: TGTGCCAGCAGCTTACGGGACAGGGTAAATGAGCAGTTCTTC.